This TCR beta chain derives from a study of cytomegalovirus exposure and HLA in healthy donors. Looking at the study overall: Inside one of the first data releases sat around 85 million unique TCRs taken from HLA-typed donors. Regarding the study as a whole: Rarity characterized most TCR sequences, yet some public TCRs appeared in many donors. A later analysis revealed that TCR association rates differed between HLA loci, peaking at DRB1 and bottoming out at HLA-C.

The PCR had 60 Vbeta and 13 Jbeta primers. Per the original data handling: There were about 80 million unique TCR beta chains by a later count, and 10 million to 12 million of them were shared. The repertoire was sequenced with immunoSEQ multiplex PCR; TCRdb's copy has only in-frame clones and lacks some. Clone size and V and J calls were adopted from that table, with D and trimming inferred from the DNA. The data show some 150,000 clones, with 83% seen just once and 1.5% held by the top ten. The CDR3 totals 14 residues. CDR1 is SGHTS and CDR2 is YDEGEE in the germline V gene. Of note for this clone: The target antigen is unknown.

The genes are TRBV5-8 and TRBJ2-5; 7 bases are shared with TRBD1. The DNA end lines up better with TRBJ2-7; the J call may be wrong. The receptor was derived from a man between 40 and 49 years old in good health and CMV-seronegative. Sequencing used PBMCs. The CDR3 DNA sequence: TGTGCCAGCAGCTCTCCGGGACAGCTCTACGAGCAGTACTTC. This translates into CASSSPGQLYEQYF.